This TCR beta chain was observed in a study of response to subunit inactivated influenza vaccine. The germline gives CDR1 DFQATT, CDR2 SNEGSKA (reference sequence). The CDR3 covers 12 residues. Trimming cost V 0 bases and J 4 bases, with 5 bases left between them. TCRdb analysed the RT-PCR reads with MiXCR anew, one entry per CDR3 protein. The repertoire has about 650,000 distinct CDR3 sequences, 15% to 19% of them found once; the top ten carry more than 9%. This clonotype appeared many times. The sequence was obtained from a man aged 45-65 years who received an inactivated influenza vaccine. The source material was PBMCs from blood, sampled approximately 13 days after vaccination. V and J are TRBV20-1 and TRBJ2-3; D gene uncertain. CDR3 in amino acids: CSARDPPDTQYF. CDR3 coding DNA: TGCAGTGCTAGAGATCCCCCAGATACGCAGTATTTT.